The rows below give T cell receptor beta chains drawn from one sample of a study of T cell responses to AZD1222 COVID-19 vaccine. The protocol was immunoSEQ multiplex PCR, while the TCRdb copy is restricted to in-frame clones and leaves out a portion. The repertoire has approximately 150,000 clones, 86% of them found once; the top ten carry 5.1%. Specimen: peripheral blood, collected 28 days after the second AZD1222 dose. The source is an adult who received the AZD1222 COVID-19 vaccine. Both conserved end residues are part of each CDR3. Fields, in order: J gene, V gene, clone size, D gene, CDR3 DNA, CDR3 protein. A D gene is named only where the DNA matches it firmly. Clone size is not always given. Where it is, it says once, few, many or a class for expanded clones.

j_gene: TRBJ2-7; v_gene: TRBV3-1/TRBV3-2; abundance: -; d_gene: -; CDR3nt: TGTGCCAGCAGCCAGGCAGGGGCCACGTTACACGAGCAGTACTTC; CDR3aa: CASSQAGATLHEQYF
j_gene: TRBJ1-6; v_gene: TRBV6-5; abundance: -; d_gene: TRBD1; CDR3nt: TGTGCCAGCAGGCGGGACAGGGTGATTTCACCCCTCCACTTT; CDR3aa: CASRRDRVISPLHF
j_gene: TRBJ1-2; v_gene: TRBV10-1; abundance: -; d_gene: -; CDR3nt: TGCGCCAGCAGTAATGGGGAAGATGCGAAGACCTATGGCTACACCTTC; CDR3aa: CASSNGEDAKTYGYTF
j_gene: TRBJ1-2; v_gene: TRBV14; abundance: -; d_gene: -; CDR3nt: TGTGCCAGCAGCTTACTTGGGAGCTTAAATAACTATGGCTACACCTTC; CDR3aa: CASSLLGSLNNYGYTF
j_gene: TRBJ1-2; v_gene: TRBV7-9; abundance: once; d_gene: -; CDR3nt: TGTGCCAGCAGCTTAGTGCAGGGCTCCTACACCTTC; CDR3aa: CASSLVQGSYTF
j_gene: TRBJ1-5; v_gene: TRBV9; abundance: -; d_gene: -; CDR3nt: TGTGCCAGCAGCGTAGAAGGTAGGGTCGGACAGCCCCAGCATTTT; CDR3aa: CASSVEGRVGQPQHF
j_gene: TRBJ2-5; v_gene: TRBV28; abundance: -; d_gene: -; CDR3nt: TGTGCCAGCGATATGGGGACAGCGGGGGAGGAGACCCAGTACTTC; CDR3aa: CASDMGTAGEETQYF
j_gene: TRBJ2-2; v_gene: TRBV24-1; abundance: -; d_gene: -; CDR3nt: TGTGCCACCAGTGATCCAAACACCGGGGAGCTGTTTTTT; CDR3aa: CATSDPNTGELFF
j_gene: TRBJ2-1; v_gene: TRBV6-6; abundance: -; d_gene: TRBD1; CDR3nt: TGTGCCAGCAGACAAGGGGACAGCTACAATGAGCAGTTCTTC; CDR3aa: CASRQGDSYNEQFF
j_gene: TRBJ1-2; v_gene: TRBV11-1; abundance: -; d_gene: -; CDR3nt: TGTGCCAGGAAAAAGGGACATCCCTATGGCTACACCTTC; CDR3aa: CARKKGHPYGYTF
j_gene: TRBJ2-7; v_gene: TRBV27; abundance: -; d_gene: TRBD1; CDR3nt: TGTGCCAGCAGTGCAGGACAGGCGGGCCTATACGAGCAGTACTTC; CDR3aa: CASSAGQAGLYEQYF
j_gene: TRBJ2-5; v_gene: TRBV15; abundance: -; d_gene: TRBD2; CDR3nt: TGTGCCACCAGCAGCCTAGCGGGGGGAGAGACCCAGTACTTC; CDR3aa: CATSSLAGGETQYF
j_gene: TRBJ1-5; v_gene: TRBV27; abundance: -; d_gene: -; CDR3nt: TGTGCCAGCAGTTTAGAGGGCAGGGGAGTTGAGCCCCAGCATTTT; CDR3aa: CASSLEGRGVEPQHF
j_gene: TRBJ1-1; v_gene: TRBV20-1; abundance: -; d_gene: -; CDR3nt: TGCAGTGCTAGCTCAGCCACTGAAGCTTTCTTT; CDR3aa: CSASSATEAFF
j_gene: TRBJ2-7; v_gene: TRBV27; abundance: -; d_gene: TRBD2; CDR3nt: TGTGCCAGCAGTTACGGGACTAGCGGAACCCAGGGGCAGTACTTC; CDR3aa: CASSYGTSGTQGQYF
j_gene: TRBJ2-7; v_gene: TRBV11-3; abundance: -; d_gene: -; CDR3nt: TGTGCCAGCAGCCCGGGGGAGCGAACCTACGAGCAGTACTTC; CDR3aa: CASSPGERTYEQYF
j_gene: TRBJ1-1; v_gene: TRBV4-2; abundance: -; d_gene: -; CDR3nt: TGTGCCAGCAGCCAAGGGGGGGCCAGGAGGGACACTGAAGCTTTCTTT; CDR3aa: CASSQGGARRDTEAFF
j_gene: TRBJ2-4; v_gene: TRBV30; abundance: -; d_gene: -; CDR3nt: TGTGCCTGGACAGGGAAAAACATTCAGTACTTC; CDR3aa: CAWTGKNIQYF
j_gene: TRBJ2-1; v_gene: TRBV27; abundance: -; d_gene: TRBD2; CDR3nt: TGTGCCAGCAGTCCCTTAGCGGGAATCGCCTACAATGAGCAGTTCTTC; CDR3aa: CASSPLAGIAYNEQFF
j_gene: TRBJ1-5; v_gene: TRBV2; abundance: -; d_gene: -; CDR3nt: TGTGCCAGCAGAGAACAGGGAACCCAGCCCCAGCATTTT; CDR3aa: CASREQGTQPQHF
j_gene: TRBJ1-3; v_gene: TRBV15; abundance: -; d_gene: -; CDR3nt: TGTGCCACCAGAGGGGGGGGTTTAGGGACTTCTGGAAACACCATATATTTT; CDR3aa: CATRGGGLGTSGNTIYF
j_gene: TRBJ2-1; v_gene: TRBV10-3; abundance: -; d_gene: -; CDR3nt: TGTGCCATCAGTAAAAGCGGAGGGGCTATAAATGAGCAGTTCTTC; CDR3aa: CAISKSGGAINEQFF
j_gene: TRBJ2-7; v_gene: TRBV14; abundance: -; d_gene: TRBD1; CDR3nt: TGTGCCAGCAGCCAAGATTTTGGGACAGGGCTCTACGAGCAGTACTTC; CDR3aa: CASSQDFGTGLYEQYF
j_gene: TRBJ1-6; v_gene: TRBV6-5; abundance: few; d_gene: -; CDR3nt: TGTGCCAGCAGTCCCGGGTCCCGGCGGAATTCACCCCTCCACTTT; CDR3aa: CASSPGSRRNSPLHF
j_gene: TRBJ1-2; v_gene: TRBV30; abundance: -; d_gene: -; CDR3nt: TGTGCCTGGTGGGAGGGGGGCGGCTACACCTTC; CDR3aa: CAWWEGGGYTF
j_gene: TRBJ2-7; v_gene: TRBV27; abundance: -; d_gene: -; CDR3nt: TGTGCCAGCAGTTTATTAGCCAGCTCCTACGAGCAGTACTTC; CDR3aa: CASSLLASSYEQYF
j_gene: TRBJ1-1; v_gene: TRBV6-2/TRBV6-3; abundance: few; d_gene: TRBD1; CDR3nt: TGTGCCAGCAGTTACTCAGCGGGACAGGGGAAAACTGAAGCTTTCTTT; CDR3aa: CASSYSAGQGKTEAFF
j_gene: TRBJ2-3; v_gene: TRBV6-6; abundance: -; d_gene: -; CDR3nt: TGTGCCAGTAAATCATCAGATACGCAGTATTTT; CDR3aa: CASKSSDTQYF
j_gene: TRBJ1-4; v_gene: TRBV18; abundance: -; d_gene: TRBD1; CDR3nt: TGTGCCAGCTCACGCCGGACAGGGACAGGAACTAATGAAAAACTGTTTTTT; CDR3aa: CASSRRTGTGTNEKLFF
j_gene: TRBJ1-1; v_gene: TRBV5-1; abundance: -; d_gene: TRBD1; CDR3nt: TGCGCCAGCAGCCATACCGGGACAGGCGGGACTGAAGCTTTCTTT; CDR3aa: CASSHTGTGGTEAFF
j_gene: TRBJ1-1; v_gene: TRBV7-6; abundance: -; d_gene: -; CDR3nt: TGTGCCAGCAGTCGAGCTACAACACTGAACACTGAAGCTTTCTTT; CDR3aa: CASSRATTLNTEAFF
j_gene: TRBJ2-5; v_gene: TRBV6-1; abundance: -; d_gene: TRBD2; CDR3nt: TGTGCCAGCAGTGAACTAGCGGGGGGGCAAGAGACCCAGTACTTC; CDR3aa: CASSELAGGQETQYF
j_gene: TRBJ2-3; v_gene: TRBV2; abundance: -; d_gene: -; CDR3nt: TGTGCCAGCAGTGACCAGGGGATCGGATTGGATTTT; CDR3aa: CASSDQGIGLDF
j_gene: TRBJ1-1; v_gene: TRBV3-1/TRBV3-2; abundance: -; d_gene: TRBD1; CDR3nt: TGTGCCAGCAGCCGCCGGACAGGGTCGAACACTGAAGCTTTCTTT; CDR3aa: CASSRRTGSNTEAFF
j_gene: TRBJ1-5; v_gene: TRBV2; abundance: -; d_gene: -; CDR3nt: TGTGCCAGCAGCGTGATAAGCGGGGGAGCGGGACAGCCCCAGCATTTT; CDR3aa: CASSVISGGAGQPQHF
j_gene: TRBJ1-1; v_gene: TRBV4-2; abundance: once; d_gene: -; CDR3nt: TGTGCCAGCAGCCAAGTATCGGAGGCGGGAGCTTTCTTT; CDR3aa: CASSQVSEAGAFF
j_gene: TRBJ2-7; v_gene: TRBV10-2; abundance: -; d_gene: -; CDR3nt: TGCGCCAGCTCAGTCGGCCTCTACGAGCAGTACTTC; CDR3aa: CASSVGLYEQYF
j_gene: TRBJ2-1; v_gene: TRBV4-1; abundance: -; d_gene: -; CDR3nt: TGCGCCAGCAGCCAAGGTCTGCGAGTGGGTAATGAGCAGTTCTTC; CDR3aa: CASSQGLRVGNEQFF
j_gene: TRBJ1-4; v_gene: TRBV30; abundance: -; d_gene: TRBD1; CDR3nt: TGTGCCTGCAGGGGGCCGTATAATGAAAAACTGTTTTTT; CDR3aa: CACRGPYNEKLFF